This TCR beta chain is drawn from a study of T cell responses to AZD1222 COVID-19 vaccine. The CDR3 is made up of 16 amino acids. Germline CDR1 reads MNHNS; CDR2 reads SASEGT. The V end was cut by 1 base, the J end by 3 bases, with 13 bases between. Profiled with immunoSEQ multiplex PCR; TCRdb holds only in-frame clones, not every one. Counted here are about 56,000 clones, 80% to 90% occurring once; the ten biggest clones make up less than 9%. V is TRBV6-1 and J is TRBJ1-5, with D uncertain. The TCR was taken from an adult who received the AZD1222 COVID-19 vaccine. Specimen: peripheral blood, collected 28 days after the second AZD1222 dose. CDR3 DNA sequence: TGTGCCAGCAGTGAAGTTGGGAGGCTGTTCAATCAGCCCCAGCATTTT. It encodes CASSEVGRLFNQPQHF.